The 14 T cell receptor beta chains below were found in one sample sequenced in a study of T cell responses to AZD1222 COVID-19 vaccine. Profiling relied on immunoSEQ multiplex PCR, and the TCRdb table lists in-frame clones only, not all of them. The sample comprises some 25,000 clones, 88% of which are singletons, and under 3.5% rests with the top ten. Sample: peripheral blood, taken 28 days after the second AZD1222 dose. The receptors here all came from an adult who received the AZD1222 COVID-19 vaccine.

This rearrangement joins TRBV6-5 to TRBJ1-1; TRBD1 aligns across 9 bases. The ends lost 11 bases at V and 5 bases at J; junction bases unmatched: 15. In germline, CDR1 is MNHEY, CDR2 SVGAGI. The CDR3 covers 15 residues. The CDR3 loop is CAGTNLQGAGTEAFF. CDR3 DNA sequence: TGTGCCGGCACCAACCTACAGGGGGCGGGGACTGAAGCTTTCTTT.

The chain couples TRBV28 to TRBJ1-5; TRBD1 is a possible D gene (6 bases). Germline-derived CDR1 and CDR2 are MDHEN and SYDVKM. V lost 8 bases, J lost 3 bases, and 14 bases lay in between. The CDR3 covers 14 residues. CDR3: CASFPGHYNQPQHF. The CDR3 bases are TGTGCCAGCTTCCCGGGACACTACAATCAGCCCCAGCATTTT.

The CDR3 coding sequence is TGTGCCAGCAGCGGGACAGCCAAAGAGACCCAGTACTTC. Translating it yields CASSGTAKETQYF. The rearrangement joins TRBV9 to TRBJ2-5; TRBD1 is a possible D gene (6 bases). Trimming removed 3 bases from V and 3 bases from J, with 9 bases in between. CDR1 is SGDLS and CDR2 is YYNGEE in the germline V gene. The CDR3 has 13 amino acids.

The chain carries TRBV9 and TRBJ2-1; D is possibly TRBD2 (7 bases). Germline-derived CDR1 and CDR2 are SGDLS and YYNGEE. Trimming left V 4 bases short and J 5 bases short, with 22 bases between. The CDR3 contains 17 residues. The CDR3 bases are TGTGCCAGCAGCTTCGGCACGGGGGGCCTTGGGGACAATGAGCAGTTCTTC. Translated, it gives CASSFGTGGLGDNEQFF.

The chain combines TRBV28 with TRBJ1-2, with TRBD1 identical over 7 bases. CDR3 length: 13 amino acids. Per the germline V gene, CDR1 is MDHEN and CDR2 is SYDVKM. The V and J ends lost 6 bases and 2 bases, in that order; junction bases with no gene match: 3. Here the CDR3 DNA reads TGTGCCAGCAGCAGACAGGGCAACTATGGCTACACCTTC. It yields the protein CASSRQGNYGYTF.

The chain joins TRBV2 to TRBJ1-6, with D maybe TRBD1 (5 bases). Between the trimmed V and J ends, which lost 9 bases and 2 bases, there was a span of 14 bases. Germline V gene data show CDR1 as SNHLY and CDR2 as FYNNEI. The CDR3 has 15 residues. CDR3 sequence reads: CARGGREPYNSPLHF. CDR3 nucleotide sequence: TGTGCCAGGGGGGGTAGGGAACCCTATAATTCACCCCTCCACTTT.

The chain has TRBV7-9 and TRBJ2-5; a possible D gene is TRBD2 (5 bases). From germline, CDR1 is SEHNR and CDR2 FQNEAQ (reference sequence). Trimming took 5 bases from V and 4 from J, leaving 17 bases between them. The CDR3 covers 15 residues. The CDR3 protein is CASSPAGGLAETQYF. The CDR3 DNA sequence: TGTGCCAGCAGCCCCGCCGGCGGGCTAGCAGAGACCCAGTACTTC. Full variable domain (outside the CDR3, taken from reference TRBV7-9 and TRBJ2-5): DTGVSQNPRHKITKRGQNVTFRCDPISEHNRLYWYRQTLGQGPEFLTYFQNEAQLEKSRLLSDRFSAERPKGSFSTLEIQRTEQGDSAMYLCASSPAGGLAETQYFGPGTRLLVL.

The V and J genes are TRBV28 and TRBJ2-7; TRBD1 aligns across 7 bases. The CDR3 consists of 13 residues. V lost 6 bases and J lost 3; bases outside the gene matches: 5. CDR1 is MDHEN and CDR2 is SYDVKM in the germline V gene. CDR3 loop: CASRDRALYEQYF. The CDR3 nucleotides read TGTGCCAGCAGAGACAGGGCGCTCTACGAGCAGTACTTC.

This clone was counted once. CDR3 amino acids: CASSPGVSSYGYTF. In DNA form, the CDR3 reads TGCGCCAGCAGCCCGGGGGTTAGTAGTTATGGCTACACCTTC. This chain connects TRBV4-3 to TRBJ1-2; D might be TRBD1 (5 bases). V lost 4 bases, J lost 5 bases, and 14 bases lay in between. Germline CDR1 reads LGHNA; CDR2 reads YSLEER. This CDR3 spans 14 amino acids.

DNA of the CDR3: TGTGCCAGCAGGCCCACCGGGACAGGGGGCGGGGGCTACACCTTC. Protein: CASRPTGTGGGGYTF. V is TRBV7-9 and J is TRBJ1-2; 12 nucleotides align to TRBD1. The CDR3 extends over 15 amino acids. The V gene's germline CDR1 is SEHNR and CDR2 FQNEAQ (reference sequence). Trimming removed 6 bases from V and 8 bases from J; junction bases left unmatched: 10.

The rearrangement uses TRBV14 and TRBJ2-1; D is unclear. V was shortened by 4 bases and J by 6 bases, with 10 bases between the two germline ends. This CDR3 spans 13 amino acids. Per the germline V gene, CDR1 is SGHDN and CDR2 is FVKESK. The CDR3 is CASSLTDLNEQFF. Here the CDR3 DNA reads TGTGCCAGCAGCCTAACAGACCTCAATGAGCAGTTCTTC.

The V call is TRBV19, the J call TRBJ2-5; weak D call: TRBD2 (6 bases). The CDR3 consists of 15 residues. In germline, CDR1 is LNHDA, CDR2 SQIVND (reference sequence). With 4 bases removed from V and 4 bases from J, the gap between germline ends came to 16 bases. The CDR3 sequence: CASSSGDRWAETQYF. CDR3 coding DNA: TGTGCCAGTAGTAGCGGGGACCGGTGGGCAGAGACCCAGTACTTC.

CDR3 sequence: CASLGKNTGELFF. Written as DNA, the CDR3 is TGTGCCAGCCTCGGGAAAAACACCGGGGAGCTGTTTTTT. This sequence joins TRBV7-9 and TRBJ2-2; D may be TRBD2 (5 bases). The CDR3 has 13 residues. Germline V gene sequence: CDR1 SEHNR, CDR2 FQNEAQ (reference sequence). The V and J ends lost 8 bases and 2 bases respectively, with 9 bases between them.

Note on this clone: The junction shows a germline mismatch at one end, possibly a read error. CDR3 amino acids: CASTLDVMTGANVLTF. The CDR3 DNA follows: TGCGCCAGCACCTTGGATGTCATGACTGGGGCCAACGTCCTGACTTTC. V gene TRBV5-1 combines with J gene TRBJ2-6, with D unclear. This CDR3 region has 16 residues. Looked up from germline, CDR1 is SGHRS and CDR2 is YFSETQ.